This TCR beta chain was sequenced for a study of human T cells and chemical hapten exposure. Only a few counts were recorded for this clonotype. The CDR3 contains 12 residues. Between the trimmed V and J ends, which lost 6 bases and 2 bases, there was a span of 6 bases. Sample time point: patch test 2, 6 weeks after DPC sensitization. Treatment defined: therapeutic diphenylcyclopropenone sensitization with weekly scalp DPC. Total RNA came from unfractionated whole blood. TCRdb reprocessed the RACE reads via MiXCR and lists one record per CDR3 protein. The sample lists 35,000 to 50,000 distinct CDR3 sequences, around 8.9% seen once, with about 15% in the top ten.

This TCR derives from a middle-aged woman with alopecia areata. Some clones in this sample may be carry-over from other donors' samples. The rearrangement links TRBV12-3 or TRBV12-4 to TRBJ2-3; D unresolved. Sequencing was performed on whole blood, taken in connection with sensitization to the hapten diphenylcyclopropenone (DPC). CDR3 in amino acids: CASRPFTDTQYF. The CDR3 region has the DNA TGTGCCAGCAGACCTTTCACAGATACGCAGTATTTT.